These 27 T cell receptor beta chains were all obtained from the same sample, sequenced in a study of shared clonotypes between healthy human individuals. Clones were sequenced by immunoSEQ multiplex PCR, and TCRdb holds only the in-frame ones, with some missing. The repertoire holds about 1.5 million clones, with roughly 96% as singletons. Sequencing used naive CD4+ T cells sorted from blood. Described subset: CD45RA+ positively selected. These receptors originate from a man aged 30 to 39 in good health.

The genes are TRBV2 and TRBJ1-1; D unclear. V was cut by 4 bases and J by 3 bases, with 12 bases left in between. The CDR3 covers 14 residues. Germline-derived CDR1 and CDR2 are SNHLY and FYNNEI. The CDR3 spells CASSATRRDTEAFF. The CDR3, as DNA: TGTGCCAGCAGTGCCACCCGACGGGACACTGAAGCTTTCTTT.

The gene calls are TRBV6-4 and TRBJ2-3, with 7 bases that match TRBD2. The CDR3 has 16 amino acids. Germline V CDR1 and CDR2: MRHNA, SNTAGT. Trimming removed 5 bases from V and 6 bases from J; junction bases left unmatched: 14. CDR3 DNA sequence: TGTGCCAGCAGTCCCTTCCTTGGCGGGAGTACGGATACGCAGTATTTT. As protein: CASSPFLGGSTDTQYF.

This chain uses TRBV9 with TRBJ2-3, with 8 bases aligning to TRBD1. The junction had 7 bases not matched to a gene; V was cut back by 0 bases and J by 1 base. CDR3 size: 17 residues. Per the germline V gene, CDR1 is SGDLS and CDR2 is YYNGEE. CDR3 sequence: CASSVDPRGRGTDTQYF. CDR3 coding DNA: TGTGCCAGCAGCGTAGATCCCAGGGGGCGGGGCACAGATACGCAGTATTTT.

A remark on this clone: The identical CDR3 is also encoded by other nucleotide sequences in the sample. The rearrangement joins TRBV5-6 to TRBJ2-1, with TRBD1 identical over 7 bases. The CDR3 consists of 15 residues. V dropped 2 bases and J dropped 4; count of bases not matched to a gene: 6. Germline V gene sequence: CDR1 SGHDT, CDR2 YYEEEE. The CDR3 region is CASSFRQGIYNEQFF. In DNA, the CDR3 is TGTGCCAGCAGCTTCCGACAGGGTATTTACAATGAGCAGTTCTTC.

The chain links TRBV5-4 to TRBJ2-4, with no clear D. The CDR3 has 16 residues. V was shortened by 3 bases and J by 0 bases, with 13 bases between the two germline ends. The germline CDR1 and CDR2 sequences are SGHNT and YYREEE (reference sequence). The CDR3 reads CASSSPSGLAKNIQYF. CDR3 coding DNA: TGTGCCAGCAGCTCGCCTTCGGGCCTAGCCAAAAACATTCAGTACTTC.

This clone is a singleton in its sample. This rearrangement joins TRBV7-9 to TRBJ1-2, with D possibly being TRBD1 (5 bases). Per the germline V gene, CDR1 is SEHNR and CDR2 is FQNEAQ (reference sequence). Trimming took off 5 bases at V and 6 bases at J, with 13 bases between the two ends. The length of the CDR3 is 13 residues. CDR3 loop: CASSPRRENGYTF. The CDR3, as DNA: TGTGCCAGCAGCCCCCGCAGGGAGAATGGCTACACCTTC.

The gene calls are TRBV5-4 and TRBJ2-2; 10 nucleotides line up with TRBD2. Germline-derived CDR1 and CDR2 are SGHNT and YYREEE (reference sequence). This CDR3 comprises 16 residues. The trim removed 4 bases at V and 8 bases at J, leaving 11 bases unmatched. The CDR3 nucleotides are TGTGCCAGCAGCCCCCCTAGCGGGAGAAATACTGGGGAGCTGTTTTTT. It encodes CASSPPSGRNTGELFF.

The chain couples TRBV5-4 to TRBJ2-2; D is undetermined. Germline lookup yields CDR1 SGHNT and CDR2 YYREEE (reference sequence). The CDR3 loop spans 14 amino acids. V was trimmed by 9 bases and J by 2 bases, leaving 14 bases between them. DNA for the CDR3: TGTGCCATACCGAGGACGGTCAACACCGGGGAGCTGTTTTTT. As protein: CAIPRTVNTGELFF.

This clone was counted once. This chain uses TRBV2 with TRBJ2-5, with unresolved D. Germline CDR1 SNHLY, CDR2 FYNNEI. The CDR3 spans 11 residues. Deletions cut 6 bases from V and 7 bases from J, with 9 bases between. The CDR3, as DNA: TGTGCCAGCAGCTGGACCCGGACCCAGTACTTC. Amino acid sequence: CASSWTRTQYF.

The rearrangement uses TRBV28 and TRBJ2-2; unclear D gene. The CDR3 is 14 amino acids. Trimming took 6 bases from V and 4 from J, leaving 12 bases between them. The V gene's germline CDR1 is MDHEN and CDR2 SYDVKM. CDR3 in amino acids: CASSVSRPTGELFF. The CDR3 DNA is TGTGCCAGCAGCGTTAGTCGGCCCACCGGGGAGCTGTTTTTT. Full variable domain (rest looked up from reference TRBV28 and TRBJ2-2): DVKVTQSSRYLVKRTGEKVFLECVQDMDHENMFWYRQDPGLGLRLIYFSYDVKMKEKGDIPEGYSVSREKKERFSLILESASTNQTSMYLCASSVSRPTGELFFGEGSRLTVL.

CDR3 sequence: CASSQTPSTYEQYF. CDR3 DNA sequence: TGCGCCAGCAGCCAAACCCCCTCCACCTACGAGCAGTACTTC. V and J are TRBV5-1 and TRBJ2-7; D gene uncertain. From germline, CDR1 is SGHRS and CDR2 YFSETQ. The CDR3 is made up of 14 amino acids. Trimming removed 4 bases from V and 2 bases from J, with 13 bases in between.

The J gene is TRBJ2-3, the V gene TRBV9; maybe TRBD2 (6 bases). The CDR3 contains 20 residues. Per germline, CDR1 SGDLS and CDR2 YYNGEE. The V end lost 0 bases, the J end lost 5 bases, and 28 bases lay between the germline ends. CDR3 coding DNA: TGTGCCAGCAGCGTAGGGTTGGGCGGTGCCGGGACTGAAGGGATAGATACGCAGTATTTT. It specifies CASSVGLGGAGTEGIDTQYF.

The chain joins TRBV7-2 to TRBJ2-1; perhaps TRBD2 as D (5 bases). From germline, CDR1 is SGHTA and CDR2 FQGNSA. V was clipped by 0 bases and J by 15 bases, with 12 bases between them. This CDR3 comprises 12 residues. CDR3 protein: CASSLAVGRPFF. CDR3 nucleotides: TGTGCCAGCAGCTTAGCCGTAGGGAGACCGTTCTTC.

DNA for the CDR3: TGTGCCAGCAGCAATAACAGGTCCGCGGAATCTCTGGCCCGGCGCGGCTTT. As protein: CASSNNRSAESLARRGF. V is TRBV12-1 and J is TRBJ1-1; the table names TRBD1, a call not compared with the DNA. TRBV12-1 is a listed pseudogene. The CDR3 is 17 residues long.

The chain has TRBV5-1 and TRBJ2-5, with TRBD1 as a possible D gene (6 bases). Germline V gene lookup returns CDR1 SGHRS and CDR2 YFSETQ. This CDR3 is 15 amino acids long. Trimming took off 0 bases at V and 4 bases at J, with 13 bases between the two ends. The CDR3 loop reads CASSLAEGVAETQYF. In DNA, the CDR3 is TGCGCCAGCAGCTTGGCCGAGGGGGTAGCAGAGACCCAGTACTTC.

This clone was counted once. The rearrangement joins TRBV28 to TRBJ2-4, with D possibly matching TRBD1 (5 bases). Germline-derived CDR1 and CDR2 are MDHEN and SYDVKM. This CDR3 has 16 amino acids. Trimming shortened V by 4 bases and J by 1 base, and 14 bases separated the two germline ends. This CDR3 is CASSYSSPGAKNIQYF. The CDR3, as DNA: TGTGCCAGCAGTTACTCCTCACCAGGGGCCAAAAACATTCAGTACTTC.

The chain couples TRBV29-1 to TRBJ2-1, with TRBD2 matching over 9 bases. J was trimmed by 4 bases and V by 6 bases; bases with no gene match: 7. The CDR3 has 14 residues. Germline V lookup: CDR1 SQVTM, CDR2 ANQGSEA. The CDR3 region is CSVDKREVYNEQFF. The CDR3 DNA reads as TGCAGCGTGGATAAGCGGGAGGTGTACAATGAGCAGTTCTTC.

The rearrangement joins TRBV2 to TRBJ1-4, with D possibly being TRBD1 (6 bases). The CDR3 spans 18 residues. The germline V and J ends were trimmed by 8 bases and 8 bases, with 30 bases remaining between them. Germline-derived CDR1 and CDR2 are SNHLY and FYNNEI. The CDR3 region is CASGPYTGRGGAREKLFF. The CDR3 DNA sequence: TGTGCCAGCGGCCCGTATACAGGGCGTGGCGGGGCTCGGGAAAAACTGTTTTTT.

V gene TRBV7-2 combines with J gene TRBJ2-5, with 7 positions matching TRBD2. Trimming cost V 2 bases and J 9 bases; bases outside gene matches: 3. Germline CDR1 reads SGHTA; CDR2 reads FQGNSA. This CDR3 is built from 12 residues. CDR3 residues: CASSLSGRPQYF. In nucleotides, the CDR3 is TGTGCCAGCAGCTTATCCGGGAGGCCCCAGTACTTC.

The chain joins TRBV4-2 to TRBJ2-3; D remains ambiguous. Deletions cut 4 bases from V and 0 bases from J, with 14 bases between. This CDR3 spans 16 amino acids. Germline-derived CDR1 and CDR2 are LGHNA and YNFKEQ. The CDR3 protein is CASSRFLSPSTDTQYF. The CDR3, as DNA: TGTGCCAGCAGCCGTTTTTTGTCCCCGAGCACAGATACGCAGTATTTT.

The rearrangement uses TRBV7-8 and TRBJ2-7; TRBD1 aligns across 8 bases. With V trimmed by 1 base and J by 2 bases, 4 bases remained unmatched. The CDR3 covers 15 residues. Per germline, CDR1 SGHVS and CDR2 FQNEAQ. CDR3 loop: CASSLGTGKTYEQYF. The DNA of the CDR3 is TGTGCCAGCAGCTTAGGGACAGGGAAAACCTACGAGCAGTACTTC.

The J gene is TRBJ2-7, the V gene TRBV7-2, with D maybe TRBD1 (5 bases). The CDR3 is made up of 16 amino acids. The germline V gene has CDR1 SGHTA and CDR2 FQGNSA. V lost 0 bases, J lost 9 bases, and 21 bases lay in between. CDR3 coding DNA: TGTGCCAGCAGCTTAGCCCATGGGGCAGCCCCGGATGGGCAGTACTTC. It codes for CASSLAHGAAPDGQYF.

The rearrangement uses TRBV25-1 and TRBJ1-2; 8 bases match TRBD1. V was pared by 3 bases and J by 8 bases, with 8 bases of the junction left unmatched. From germline, CDR1 is MGHDK and CDR2 SYGVNS. The CDR3 runs 14 residues. CDR3 residues: CASSDVGQGDGYTF. DNA for the CDR3: TGTGCCAGCAGTGATGTCGGACAGGGCGACGGCTACACCTTC.

The J gene is TRBJ2-1, the V gene TRBV18; D is uncertain. Trimming took 3 bases from V and 2 from J, leaving 11 bases between them. CDR3 length: 15 amino acids. Germline V gives CDR1 KGHSH, CDR2 LQKENI. The CDR3 region is CASSPSRAPYNEQFF. As DNA, the CDR3 is TGTGCCAGCTCACCCTCCCGTGCACCCTACAATGAGCAGTTCTTC.

V is TRBV7-2 and J is TRBJ2-3; a weak D match, TRBD1 (6 bases). With 3 bases removed from V and 4 bases from J, the gap between germline ends came to 11 bases. Germline V gene data show CDR1 as SGHTA and CDR2 as FQGNSA. The CDR3 consists of 14 residues. CDR3 loop: CASSLEQGSDTQYF. In nucleotides, the CDR3 is TGTGCCAGCAGCTTGGAACAGGGTTCAGATACGCAGTATTTT.

J is TRBJ1-5 and V is TRBV4-1; 11 bases align to TRBD1. The CDR3 is made up of 16 amino acids. The germline V gene encodes CDR1 MGHRA and CDR2 YSYEKL. V dropped 4 bases and J dropped 4; count of bases not matched to a gene: 6. The CDR3 is CASSLGTGGRNQPQHF. The CDR3 DNA is TGCGCCAGCAGCCTAGGGACAGGGGGTCGGAATCAGCCCCAGCATTTT.

The chain is built from TRBV19 and TRBJ2-2; 12 bases line up with TRBD2. The trim removed 3 bases at V and 5 bases at J, leaving 4 bases unmatched. The CDR3 sequence is 16 residues long. Germline V gene data show CDR1 as LNHDA and CDR2 as SQIVND (reference sequence). CDR3 bases: TGTGCCAGTAGTATCTCTACTAGCGGGAGGACCGGGGAGCTGTTTTTT. As protein: CASSISTSGRTGELFF.